The present TCR beta chain was sequenced within a study of T cells in Graves' hyperthyroidism and ophthalmopathy. The CDR3 is 13 residues long. Trimming stripped 3 bases from V and 4 bases from J, with 7 bases between. Germline V gene data show CDR1 as SGHVS and CDR2 as FNYEAQ. Ophthalmopathy patients had moderate-to-severe active disease, CAS ≥3, NOSPECS ≥4, and disease duration under 3 months. Diagnoses were made from clinical symptoms, serum measures (thyroxine and TRAb), thyroid ultrasound and orbital computed tomography. Study findings and constraints: By a 13 V-J model, ophthalmopathy was set apart from stable hyperthyroidism.

Researchers amplified the TCR beta CDR3 regions from RNA transcripts. TCR CDR3 regions were first amplified by RT-PCR with HTBI primers. TCRdb reanalysed the multiplex PCR reads using MiXCR and keeps one entry per CDR3 protein. This table holds 390,000 or so distinct CDR3 sequences, roughly 14% found once. This clonotype was found many times. As yet, its antigen is unknown. This sequence originates from a man aged 18 to 30 with Graves' ophthalmopathy. The specimen was blood. The rearrangement joins TRBV7-6 to TRBJ1-3; D is perhaps TRBD1 (6 bases). DNA for the CDR3: TGTGCCAGCAGCTTTCAGGGGGGAAACACCATATATTTT. Protein sequence: CASSFQGGNTIYF. Complete variable domain (other parts from reference TRBV7-6 and TRBJ1-3): GAGVSQSPRYKVTKRGQDVALRCDPISGHVSLYWYRQALGQGPEFLTYFNYEAQQDKSGLPNDRFSAERPEGSISTLTIQRTEQRDSAMYRCASSFQGGNTIYFGEGSWLTVV.